This T cell receptor beta chain was captured by sequencing in a study of T-cell reconstitution after alpha-beta-depleted transplantation in children. The study, taken as a whole, reports: It was newly produced T cells that mostly accounted for T-cell counts and diversity one year after transplant. Some patients' high day-60 TCRbeta diversity was attributed to recipient cells surviving conditioning.

Preparation of the TCRbeta library was carried out with unique molecular identifiers. In TCRdb, the PCR reads were re-called with MiXCR into one record per CDR3 protein. The table lists about 830,000 distinct CDR3 sequences, roughly 16% of them singletons. About this clonotype itself: What it binds is unknown.

With 5 bases removed from V and 1 base from J, the gap between germline ends came to 20 bases. The germline CDR1 and CDR2 sequences are SGHTA and FQGTGA. The CDR3 extends over 17 amino acids. V gene TRBV7-3 combines with J gene TRBJ1-1, with a weak D call TRBD1 (6 bases). The sequencing here drew on PBMCs, mostly from graft donor cells, taken 360 days after TCRalphabeta/CD19-depleted stem cell transplant. This receptor was identified in a male patient under 18 who had a stem cell transplant for acute lymphoblastic leukemia, so the T cells may come from the graft donor. This chain's CDR3 is CASSKTHRQGTNTEAFF. As DNA, the CDR3 is TGTGCCAGCAGCAAAACGCACCGCCAGGGGACGAACACTGAAGCTTTCTTT.